The T cell receptor beta chain described here comes from a study of blood T cells in healthy people across ages (dated by TCRdb to about 2015). Some background on the complete study: In model experiments, template switching captured about one uniquely barcoded TCR beta cDNA molecule for every two T cells. To avoid experimental bias, donors of different ages were distributed randomly across sequencing lanes. The donors were divided into four age groups: young (average around 15 years), middle-aged (about 39), aged (about 60) and long-lived (82). The study measured age-related changes in TCR beta repertoire diversity using deep sequencing normalized with unique cDNA molecular identifiers. For two donors (one aged 18 to 30 and one aged 80 or older), the study analyzed two additional independent replicas of 1 million unique cDNA reads from the same blood draw. The study at large found these results: Bulk unsorted PBMC profiling prevented conclusive comparison of naive and antigen-experienced compartments. Total diversity estimates from one million sequenced T cells were considered lower bounds and underestimates. Compared with the aged group, more naive CD4+ T cells, fewer expanded clones and increased TCR diversity were shown by the long-lived group, suggesting age selection. Donor CMV infection status was unknown, potentially confounding age-related changes in expanded clonotypes. As age increased, observed TCR beta diversity per million T cells dropped in a roughly linear way, and a significant reduction was already evident by age 40. A strong correlation was found between observed TCR beta diversity and the percentage of naive T cells measured by flow cytometry.

The donors were roughly 40 Caucasian individuals from Russia, aged 6 to 90 years, who were systemically healthy. Approximately 11 milliliters of peripheral blood were drawn from each donor into EDTA-treated Vacutainer tubes. Ficoll-Paque density-gradient centrifugation was used to isolate PBMCs, with at least 6 million obtained per sample. Total RNA was extracted from PBMCs with Trizol reagent, with at least 5.5 micrograms obtained per sample. The percentages of naive CD45RAhigh/CD27high T cells were determined by flow cytometry on a PBMC aliquot from every donor. Library prep was done by 5' RACE. The run used an Illumina HiSeq 2500. A second about 6 to 11 cycle PCR used a sample-barcoded 5' primer and a J-beta primer mix. Each TCR beta cDNA molecule received a unique molecular identifier from a template-switch 5' adaptor carrying 12 random nucleotides. At least 2.5 million CDR3-containing paired-end reads were obtained from each sample. All of the RNA was converted into first-strand cDNA using the Mint cDNA synthesis kit, with a TRBC-specific oligonucleotide serving as the primer. All cDNA was treated with uracil-DNA glycosylase and then went through a first 18-cycle PCR with the universal primers M1SS and BC2_uni_R. The paper's data handling went like this. For normalization, 1 million high-quality reads were randomly selected from each sample, with every read carrying a distinct molecular identifier. Reads with shared molecular identifiers were discarded instead of being binned into consensus sequences. CDR3 identification, clonotype clustering and error correction used MiTCR with a Q25 quality threshold and the strictest error-elimination algorithm. Lower-bound total TCR beta diversity was estimated with a nonparametric unseen species model using Euler transformation. TCRdb reran the public reads through fastp at Q25 and MiXCR, keeping productive beta chains. Each CDR3 protein gets just one entry, which takes the most common genes and DNA from the rows behind it. The V and J calls here are based on TCRdb, not the publication. The sample table lists 800,000 or so distinct CDR3 sequences, around 62% of them with a count of one. The biggest ten clones account for approximately 30% of the sample.

Of note for this clonotype: What antigen it recognizes has not been identified. Germline is not matched at one junction end, which may reflect a read error.

Input material: blood. The sequence came from a young man in good health.

CDR3 sequence: CSARDPGAHNEQFF. The sequenced DNA is TGCAGTGCTCGAGACCCGGGTGCTCACAATGAGCAGTTCTTC. Recombination joined TRBV20-1 with TRBJ2-1; no confident D gene assignment can be made. The germline V gene (reference sequence) specifies DFQATT as CDR1 and SNEGSKA as CDR2. The CDR3 contains 14 residues, cysteine and phenylalanine counted. Only the CDR3 region is kept as DNA, spanning 42 bases read in frame from base 1.